The text below deals with one T cell receptor (beta chain). What it binds is unknown. This record comes from a study of naive and memory T cell subsets. The beta constant-region primer was an equimolar mix of two oligonucleotides covering TRBC1 and TRBC2. The ligated cDNA underwent four PCR rounds using SP2 and nested alpha and beta constant-region primers. TCRdb recomputed calls from the UMI-ligation and nested PCR reads with MiXCR, one row per CDR3 protein. The top ten clones hold about 0.57% of a sample with over 110,000 distinct CDR3 sequences, approximately 20% of them seen once. V shed 10 bases and J 5 bases; nucleotides not matched to a gene: 10. The germline V gene has CDR1 MNHNS and CDR2 SASEGT. The CDR3 extends over 14 amino acids. Study-wide results and limits: Possibly reflecting memory cells re-expressing CD45RA, a few larger clonotypes occurred in naive repertoires, especially CD8. From naive to CM, EM and EMRA, diversity decreased and Gini increased. In naive cells, over 95% of TCR sequences were seen only once.

Cells stained for CD3, CD4, CD8, CD45RA, CD27 and viability were sorted into four CD45RA/CD27 subsets. The sequence derives from a human donor in good health. V gene TRBV6-1 combines with J gene TRBJ2-3; 9 bases align to TRBD1. Sequencing was done on a sample of naive CD8+ T cells from blood. The chain's CDR3 is CANARTGVGDTQYF. The CDR3 DNA is TGTGCCAACGCCCGGACAGGGGTTGGAGATACGCAGTATTTT.